The rows below give T cell receptor beta chains drawn from one sample of a study of T cells in Graves' hyperthyroidism and ophthalmopathy. From the multiplex PCR reads, TCRdb called clonotypes with MiXCR, one entry per CDR3 protein. The sample has some 360,000 distinct CDR3 sequences; 15% to 20% are singletons. Sequencing input: blood. The receptors come from a woman between 40 and 55 years old with Graves' ophthalmopathy. Each CDR3 is given with its conserved first and last residue. Fields, in order: V gene, CDR3 protein.

TRBV7-6	CASSMDRAAYEQYF
TRBV30	CAWGDLRNTEAFF
TRBV6-1	CASRSGEYSYEQYF
TRBV6-1	CASNGRGGAFF
TRBV18	CASSRTQPSYEQYF
TRBV12-3/TRBV12-4	CASSPDRVGNQPQHF
TRBV18	CASSSTSGRRNTGELFF
TRBV6-2/TRBV6-3	CASSGTEARAAFF
TRBV7-3	CATAQLAGYEQYF
TRBV10-3	CAISEYGAENQPQHF
TRBV24-1	CATSDTGGVTGELFF
TRBV20-1	CSGRDPGRYNF
TRBV27	CASSLPYGTQYF
TRBV2	CASSEGYRGYGYTF
TRBV12-3/TRBV12-4	CASSPLGGTTFYEQYF
TRBV20-1	CSAPLISSPSNEQFF
TRBV29-1	CSATTSVRGGETQYF
TRBV10-3	CAISESILNTEAFF
TRBV4-1	CASSRGDRGGETQYF
TRBV20-1	CSASTGNTIYF
TRBV11-2	CASSLVSKTQYF
TRBV6-2/TRBV6-3	CASSYSTVRADLFGYEQYF
TRBV30	CALRSAGNSYEQYF
TRBV28	CASREGNQPQHF
TRBV27	CASRLRGNYGYTF
TRBV28	CASSPGGVSDTQYF
TRBV12-3/TRBV12-4	CASSLEPWGGGTGEQYF
TRBV13	CASSSGQGTGEQYF
TRBV20-1	CSAFRDRSSAEAFF
TRBV7-9	CASSLAPGADYEQYF
TRBV6-2/TRBV6-3	CASRLRLAGGGNEQFF
TRBV4-1	CASSLRQGVAYEQYF
TRBV2	CASRPGTAWEQYF
TRBV12-3/TRBV12-4	CASSGRGVSGELFF
TRBV29-1	CSVSGHAGNEQYF
TRBV19	CASLPDPDRTNYGYTF
TRBV12-3/TRBV12-4	CASSQQGTEAFF
TRBV10-3	CAISPGGELFF
TRBV9	CASSTRQNSPLHF
TRBV6-2/TRBV6-3	CASTWGGSRYEQYF
TRBV6-5	CASSYSPLSDAFF
TRBV2	CASRRTGTGFGNTIYF
TRBV6-1	CASSRDPSYGYTF
TRBV6-1	CASSPGGSGTEAFF
TRBV11-2	CASSLRNRVGEQYF
TRBV7-9	CASSRIGTAYEQFF
TRBV4-1	CASSQGLGYTF
TRBV4-1	CASSPLGVANYGYTF
TRBV12-3/TRBV12-4	CASSFSADLNTEAFF
TRBV7-2	CASSSRLTGGETQYF
TRBV2	CASSAGFPGANVLTF
TRBV6-1	CASSEDEREWYEQYF
TRBV12-3/TRBV12-4	CASNGGGYEQYF
TRBV30	CAWGRETQYF